This TCR beta chain was identified during a study of blood T cell repertoires in COVID-19. Study details: In each case, the material was cDNA or gDNA derived from T cells, B-cell-depleted T cells, or PBMCs.

The CDR3 length is 16 residues. With 1 base clipped from V and 6 bases from J, the junction kept 11 bases outside the gene matches. Per the germline V gene, CDR1 is SNHLY and CDR2 is FYNNEI. How the authors handled the data: For nucleated cells, counts were estimated from reference gene primer amplification. Profiling relied on immunoSEQ multiplex PCR, and the TCRdb table lists in-frame clones only, not all of them. The V and J calls and clone size were taken over from that table, and D and trimming were inferred from the DNA. Of around 190,000 clones listed, nearly 90% are singletons. The TCR sequence derives from a man aged 50 to 60 with COVID-19, enrolled during active disease. The V gene is TRBV2, the J gene TRBJ2-7; TRBD1 aligns across 8 bases. Sequenced input: peripheral blood. The DNA for the CDR3 is TGTGCCAGCAGTGAAGGCCCCCGGACAGGGCACGGCGAGCAGTACTTC. Translated, it gives CASSEGPRTGHGEQYF.